This T cell receptor (beta chain) comes out of a study of T cell responses to AZD1222 COVID-19 vaccine. Study-level results: Clonal diversity may have been underestimated, and the donors were mostly white British, with more females than males.

Profiled with immunoSEQ multiplex PCR; TCRdb holds only in-frame clones, not every one. The table shows about 160,000 clones, with about 95% occurring only once. Germline V CDR1 and CDR2: LNHDA, SQIVND (reference sequence). V lost 6 bases to trimming and J lost 4 bases, with 9 bases between them. The CDR3 runs 12 residues. A word on this clone: Its antigen is not identified.

The sequence was obtained from an adult in good health. The chain combines TRBV19 with TRBJ1-1; D is perhaps TRBD1 (6 bases). The sample here was peripheral blood, taken on day 0 of AZD1222 vaccination. The DNA of the CDR3 is TGTGCCAGTAGAATGGGGGCCACTGAAGCTTTCTTT. This codes for CASRMGATEAFF.